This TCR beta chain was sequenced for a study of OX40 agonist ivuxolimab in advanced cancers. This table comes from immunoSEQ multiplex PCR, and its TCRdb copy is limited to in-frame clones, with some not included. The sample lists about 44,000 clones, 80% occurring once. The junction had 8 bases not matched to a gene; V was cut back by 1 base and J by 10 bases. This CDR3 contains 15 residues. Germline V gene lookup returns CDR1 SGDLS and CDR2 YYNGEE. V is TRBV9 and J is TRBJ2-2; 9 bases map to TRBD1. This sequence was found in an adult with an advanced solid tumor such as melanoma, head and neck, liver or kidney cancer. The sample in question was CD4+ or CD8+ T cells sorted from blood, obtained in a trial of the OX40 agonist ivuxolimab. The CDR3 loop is CASSVHWTGAVELFF. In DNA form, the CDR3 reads TGTGCCAGCAGCGTACATTGGACAGGGGCAGTGGAGCTGTTTTTT. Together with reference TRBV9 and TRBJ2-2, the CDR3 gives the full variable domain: DSGVTQTPKHLITATGQRVTLRCSPRSGDLSVYWYQQSLDQGLQFLIQYYNGEERAKGNILERFSAQQFPDLHSELNLSSLELGDSALYFCASSVHWTGAVELFFGEGSRLTVL.